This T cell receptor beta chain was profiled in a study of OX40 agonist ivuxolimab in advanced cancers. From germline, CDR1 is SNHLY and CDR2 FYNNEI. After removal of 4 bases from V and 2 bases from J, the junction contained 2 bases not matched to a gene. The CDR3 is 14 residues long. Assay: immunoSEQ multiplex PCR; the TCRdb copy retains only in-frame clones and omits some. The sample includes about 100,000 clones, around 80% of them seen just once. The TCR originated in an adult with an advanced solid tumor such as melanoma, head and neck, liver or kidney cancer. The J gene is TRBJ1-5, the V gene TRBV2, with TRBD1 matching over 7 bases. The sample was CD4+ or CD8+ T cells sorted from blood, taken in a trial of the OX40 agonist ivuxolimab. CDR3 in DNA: TGTGCCAGCAGTGCAGACAGGGGCAATCAGCCCCAGCATTTT. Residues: CASSADRGNQPQHF.